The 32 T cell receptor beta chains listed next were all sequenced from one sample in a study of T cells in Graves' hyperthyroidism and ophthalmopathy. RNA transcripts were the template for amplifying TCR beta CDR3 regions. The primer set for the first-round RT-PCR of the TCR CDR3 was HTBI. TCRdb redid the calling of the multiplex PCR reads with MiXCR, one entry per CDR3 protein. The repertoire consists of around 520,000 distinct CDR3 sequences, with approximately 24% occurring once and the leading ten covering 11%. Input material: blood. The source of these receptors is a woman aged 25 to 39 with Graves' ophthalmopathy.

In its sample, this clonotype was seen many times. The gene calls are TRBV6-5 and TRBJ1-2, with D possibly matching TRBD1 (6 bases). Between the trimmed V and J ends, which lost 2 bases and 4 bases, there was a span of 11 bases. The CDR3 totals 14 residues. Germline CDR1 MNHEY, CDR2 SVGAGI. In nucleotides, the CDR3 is TGTGCCAGCAGTTACCAACAGGGAGGCTATGGCTACACCTTC. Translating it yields CASSYQQGGYGYTF.

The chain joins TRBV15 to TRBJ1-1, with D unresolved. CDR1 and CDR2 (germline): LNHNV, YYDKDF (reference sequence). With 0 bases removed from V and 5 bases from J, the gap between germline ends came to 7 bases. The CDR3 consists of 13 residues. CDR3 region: CATSRDLQTEAFF. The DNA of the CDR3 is TGTGCCACCAGCAGAGATCTCCAAACTGAAGCTTTCTTT.

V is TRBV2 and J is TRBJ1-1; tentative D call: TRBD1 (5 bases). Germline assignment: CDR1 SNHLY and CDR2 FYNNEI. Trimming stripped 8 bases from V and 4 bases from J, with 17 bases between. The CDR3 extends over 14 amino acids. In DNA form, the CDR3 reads TGTGCCAGCCGGAGAAATGGGGGGACCACTGAAGCTTTCTTT. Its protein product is CASRRNGGTTEAFF. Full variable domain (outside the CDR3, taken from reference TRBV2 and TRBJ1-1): EPEVTQTPSHQVTQMGQEVILRCVPISNHLYFYWYRQILGQKVEFLVSFYNNEISEKSEIFDDQFSVERPDGSNFTLKIRSTKLEDSAMYFCASRRNGGTTEAFFGQGTRLTVV.

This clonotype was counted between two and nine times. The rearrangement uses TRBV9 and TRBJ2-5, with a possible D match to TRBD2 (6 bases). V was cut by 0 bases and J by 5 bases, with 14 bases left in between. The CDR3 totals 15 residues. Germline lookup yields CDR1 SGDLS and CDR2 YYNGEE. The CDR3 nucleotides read TGTGCCAGCAGCGTAGTCGGGGACTTACCTGAGACCCAGTACTTC. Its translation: CASSVVGDLPETQYF.

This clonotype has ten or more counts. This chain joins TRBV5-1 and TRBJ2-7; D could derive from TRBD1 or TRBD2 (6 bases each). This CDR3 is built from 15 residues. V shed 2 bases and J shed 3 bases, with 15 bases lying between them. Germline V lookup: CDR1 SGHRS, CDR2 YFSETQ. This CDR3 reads CASSLVLGGFYEQYF. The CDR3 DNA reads TGCGCCAGCAGCTTAGTTCTCGGGGGCTTCTACGAGCAGTACTTC. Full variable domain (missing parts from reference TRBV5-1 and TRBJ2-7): KAGVTQTPRYLIKTRGQQVTLSCSPISGHRSVSWYQQTPGQGLQFLFEYFSETQRNKGNFPGRFSGRQFSNSRSEMNVSTLELGDSALYLCASSLVLGGFYEQYFGPGTRLTVT.

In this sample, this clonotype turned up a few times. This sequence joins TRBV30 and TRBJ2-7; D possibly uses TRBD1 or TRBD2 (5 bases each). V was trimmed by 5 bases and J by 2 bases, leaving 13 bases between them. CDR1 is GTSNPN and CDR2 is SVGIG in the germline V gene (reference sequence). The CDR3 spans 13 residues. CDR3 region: CAWASGTTYEQYF. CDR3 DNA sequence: TGTGCCTGGGCCTCCGGGACGACCTACGAGCAGTACTTC.

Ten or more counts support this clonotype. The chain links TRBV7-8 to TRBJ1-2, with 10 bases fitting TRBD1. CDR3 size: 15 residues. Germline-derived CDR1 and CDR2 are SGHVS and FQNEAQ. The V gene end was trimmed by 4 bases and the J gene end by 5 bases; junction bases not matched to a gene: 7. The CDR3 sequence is CASSSQTGGSYGYTF. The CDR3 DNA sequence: TGTGCCAGCAGCTCACAGACAGGGGGCAGTTATGGCTACACCTTC.

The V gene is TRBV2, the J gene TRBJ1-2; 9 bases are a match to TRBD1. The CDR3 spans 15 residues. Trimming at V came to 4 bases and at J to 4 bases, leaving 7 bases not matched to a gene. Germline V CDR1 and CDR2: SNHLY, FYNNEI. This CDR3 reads CASSGRDRAGYGYTF. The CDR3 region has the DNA TGTGCCAGCAGTGGCCGGGACAGGGCGGGCTATGGCTACACCTTC. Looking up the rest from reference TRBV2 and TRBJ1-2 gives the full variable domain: EPEVTQTPSHQVTQMGQEVILRCVPISNHLYFYWYRQILGQKVEFLVSFYNNEISEKSEIFDDQFSVERPDGSNFTLKIRSTKLEDSAMYFCASSGRDRAGYGYTFGSGTRLTVV.

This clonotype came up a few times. CDR3 loop: CSARDFRSTEAFF. The CDR3 DNA is TGCAGTGCTAGAGATTTCAGAAGCACTGAAGCTTTCTTT. V usage is TRBV20-1 and J usage is TRBJ1-1; D remains ambiguous. Germline CDR1 is DFQATT and CDR2 is SNEGSKA (reference sequence). This CDR3 is built from 13 residues. Trimming pared 0 bases from V and 4 bases from J, leaving 9 bases between.

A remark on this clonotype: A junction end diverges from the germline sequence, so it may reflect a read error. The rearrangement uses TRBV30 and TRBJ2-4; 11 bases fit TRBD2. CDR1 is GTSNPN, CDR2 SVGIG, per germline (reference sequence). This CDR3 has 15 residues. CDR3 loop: CAWRGLAGGKNIKYF. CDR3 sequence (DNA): TGTGCCTGGAGAGGGCTAGCGGGGGGAAAAAACATTAAGTACTTC.

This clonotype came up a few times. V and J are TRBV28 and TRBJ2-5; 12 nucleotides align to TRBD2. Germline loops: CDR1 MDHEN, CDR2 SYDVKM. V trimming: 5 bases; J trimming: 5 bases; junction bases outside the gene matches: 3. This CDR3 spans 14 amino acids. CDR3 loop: CASSGTSGPETQYF. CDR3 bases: TGTGCCAGCAGTGGGACTAGCGGGCCGGAGACCCAGTACTTC.

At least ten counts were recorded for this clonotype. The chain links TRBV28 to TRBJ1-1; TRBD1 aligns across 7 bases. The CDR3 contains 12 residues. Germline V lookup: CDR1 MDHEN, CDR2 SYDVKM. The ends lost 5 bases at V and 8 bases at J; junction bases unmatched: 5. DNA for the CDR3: TGTGCCAGCAGTGTAGACAGGGTGGAAGCTTTCTTT. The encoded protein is CASSVDRVEAFF.

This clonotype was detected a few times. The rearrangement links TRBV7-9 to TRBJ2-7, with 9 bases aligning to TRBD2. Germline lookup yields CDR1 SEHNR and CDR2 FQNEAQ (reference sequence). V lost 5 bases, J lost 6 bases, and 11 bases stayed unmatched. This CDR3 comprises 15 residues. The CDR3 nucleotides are TGTGCCAGCAGCGTGTTAGCGGGGGACGAATTCGAGCAGTACTTC. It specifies CASSVLAGDEFEQYF.

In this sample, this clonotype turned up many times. The CDR3: CASSLPVGSGNTIYF. CDR3 DNA sequence: TGCGCCAGCAGTCTACCAGTGGGCTCTGGAAACACCATATATTTT. The rearrangement joins TRBV5-1 to TRBJ1-3; D unresolved. The CDR3 is 15 residues long. Deletions cut 5 bases from V and 0 bases from J, with 12 bases between. Germline V CDR1 and CDR2: SGHRS, YFSETQ.

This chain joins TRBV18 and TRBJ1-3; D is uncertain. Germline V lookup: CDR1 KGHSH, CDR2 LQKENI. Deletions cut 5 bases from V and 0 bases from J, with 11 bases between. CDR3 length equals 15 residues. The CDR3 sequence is CASSREAISGNTIYF. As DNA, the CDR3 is TGTGCCAGCTCAAGGGAAGCGATCTCTGGAAACACCATATATTTT.

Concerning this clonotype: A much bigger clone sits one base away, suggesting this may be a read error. DNA for the CDR3: TGTGTCAGCAGCCTTATCCTAGACAGGGAAGCTTTCTTT. It is translated as CVSSLILDREAFF. The rearrangement joins TRBV7-2 to TRBJ1-1; D possibly corresponds to TRBD1 (6 bases). The CDR3 runs 13 residues. In germline, CDR1 is SGHTA, CDR2 FQGNSA.

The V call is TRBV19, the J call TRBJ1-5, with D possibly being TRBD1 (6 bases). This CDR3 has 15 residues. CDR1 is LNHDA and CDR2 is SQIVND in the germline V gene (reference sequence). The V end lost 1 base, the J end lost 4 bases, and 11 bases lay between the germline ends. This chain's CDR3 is CASSIAGGGNQPQHF. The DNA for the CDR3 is TGTGCCAGTAGTATAGCGGGGGGCGGAAATCAGCCCCAGCATTTT.

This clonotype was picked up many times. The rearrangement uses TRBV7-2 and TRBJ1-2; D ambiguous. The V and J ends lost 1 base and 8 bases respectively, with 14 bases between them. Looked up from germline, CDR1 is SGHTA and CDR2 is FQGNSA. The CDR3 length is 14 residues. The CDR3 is CASSLDWDVGGYTF. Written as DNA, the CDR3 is TGTGCCAGCAGCTTAGATTGGGATGTGGGGGGCTACACCTTC.

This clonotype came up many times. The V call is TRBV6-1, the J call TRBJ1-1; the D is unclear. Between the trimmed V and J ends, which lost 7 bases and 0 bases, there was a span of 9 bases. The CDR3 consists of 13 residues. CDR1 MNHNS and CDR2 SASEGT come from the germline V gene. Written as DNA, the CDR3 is TGTGCCAGCAACGGGCAGTTGAACACTGAAGCTTTCTTT. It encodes CASNGQLNTEAFF.

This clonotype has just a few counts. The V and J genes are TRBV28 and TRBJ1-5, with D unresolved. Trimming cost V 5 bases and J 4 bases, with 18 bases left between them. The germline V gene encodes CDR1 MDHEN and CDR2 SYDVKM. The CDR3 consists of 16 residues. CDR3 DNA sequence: TGTGCCAGCAGTAGCCGCAGGCGGGGTGGTAATCAGCCCCAGCATTTT. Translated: CASSSRRRGGNQPQHF.

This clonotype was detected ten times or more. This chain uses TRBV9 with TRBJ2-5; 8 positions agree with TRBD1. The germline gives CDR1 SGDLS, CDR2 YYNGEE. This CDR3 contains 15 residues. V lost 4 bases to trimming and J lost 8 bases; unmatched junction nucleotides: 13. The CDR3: CASSPPGTGTITQYF. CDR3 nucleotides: TGTGCCAGCAGCCCCCCGGGGACAGGCACTATAACCCAGTACTTC.

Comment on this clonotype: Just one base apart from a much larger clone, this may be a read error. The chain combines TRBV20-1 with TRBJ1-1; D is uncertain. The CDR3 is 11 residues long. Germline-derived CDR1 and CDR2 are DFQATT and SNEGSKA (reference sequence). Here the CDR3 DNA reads TGCAGTGCCGTGGGAATCACTGAAGCTTGCTTT. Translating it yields CSAVGITEACF.

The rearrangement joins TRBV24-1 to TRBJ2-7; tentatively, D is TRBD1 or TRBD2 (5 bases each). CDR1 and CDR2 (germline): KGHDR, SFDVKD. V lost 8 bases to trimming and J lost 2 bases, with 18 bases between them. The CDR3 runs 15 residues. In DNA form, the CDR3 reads TGTGCCACCACCCTGCCCGGGACGGCTACCTACGAGCAGTACTTC. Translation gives CATTLPGTATYEQYF.

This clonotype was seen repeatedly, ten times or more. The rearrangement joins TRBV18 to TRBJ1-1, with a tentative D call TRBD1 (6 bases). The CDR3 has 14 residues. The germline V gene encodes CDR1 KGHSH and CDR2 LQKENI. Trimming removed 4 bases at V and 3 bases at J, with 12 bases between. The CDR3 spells CASSQQGGYTEAFF. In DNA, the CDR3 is TGTGCCAGCTCACAACAGGGAGGGTACACTGAAGCTTTCTTT.

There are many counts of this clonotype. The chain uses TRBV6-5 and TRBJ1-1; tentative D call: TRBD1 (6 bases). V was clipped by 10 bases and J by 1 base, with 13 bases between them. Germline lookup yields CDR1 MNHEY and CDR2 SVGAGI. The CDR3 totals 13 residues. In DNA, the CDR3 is TGTGCCATCGGGGGGGCCCAGAACACTGAAGCTTTCTTT. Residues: CAIGGAQNTEAFF.

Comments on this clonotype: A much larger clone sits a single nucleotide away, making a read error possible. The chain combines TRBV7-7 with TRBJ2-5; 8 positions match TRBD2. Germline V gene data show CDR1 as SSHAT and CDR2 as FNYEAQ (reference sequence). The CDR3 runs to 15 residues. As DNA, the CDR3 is TGTGCTAGCAGCCGACGGGGGGGCAGCTCGGAGACCCAGTACTTC. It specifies CASSRRGGSSETQYF. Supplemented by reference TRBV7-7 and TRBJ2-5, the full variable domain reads GAGVSQSPRYKVTKRGQDVTLRCDPISSHATLYWYQQALGQGPEFLTYFNYEAQPDKSGLPSDRFSAERPEGSISTLTIQRTEQRDSAMYRCASSRRGGSSETQYFGPGTRLLVL.

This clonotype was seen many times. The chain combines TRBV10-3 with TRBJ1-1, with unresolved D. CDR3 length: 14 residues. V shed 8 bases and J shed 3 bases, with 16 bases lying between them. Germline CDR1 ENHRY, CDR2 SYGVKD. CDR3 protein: CAIVGGPPDTEAFF. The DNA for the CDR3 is TGTGCCATCGTGGGCGGACCACCGGACACTGAAGCTTTCTTT.

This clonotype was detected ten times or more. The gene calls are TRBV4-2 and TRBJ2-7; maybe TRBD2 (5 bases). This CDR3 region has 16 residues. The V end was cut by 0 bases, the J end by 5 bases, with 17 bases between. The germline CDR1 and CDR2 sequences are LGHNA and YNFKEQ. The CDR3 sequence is CASSQDLEGAGNEQYF. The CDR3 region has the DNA TGTGCCAGCAGCCAAGATCTTGAGGGCGCCGGGAACGAGCAGTACTTC.

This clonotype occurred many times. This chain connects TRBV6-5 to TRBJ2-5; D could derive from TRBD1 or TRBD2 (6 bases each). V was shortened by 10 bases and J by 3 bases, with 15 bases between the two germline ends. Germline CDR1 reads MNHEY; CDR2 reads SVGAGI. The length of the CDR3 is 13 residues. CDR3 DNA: TGTGCCACGGAGGGGGACCAAGAAGAGACCCAGTACTTC. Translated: CATEGDQEETQYF.

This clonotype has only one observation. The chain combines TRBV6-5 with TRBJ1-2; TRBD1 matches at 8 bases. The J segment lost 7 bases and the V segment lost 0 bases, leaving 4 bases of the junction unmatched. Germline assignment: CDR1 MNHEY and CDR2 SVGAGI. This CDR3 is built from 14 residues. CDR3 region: CASSYSRQGAGYTF. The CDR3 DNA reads TGTGCCAGCAGTTACTCGCGTCAGGGGGCTGGCTACACCTTC.

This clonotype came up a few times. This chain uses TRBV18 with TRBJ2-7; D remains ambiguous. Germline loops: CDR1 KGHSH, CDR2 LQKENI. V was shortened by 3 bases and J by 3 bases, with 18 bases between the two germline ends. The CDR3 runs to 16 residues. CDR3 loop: CASSPPSLGPYYEQYF. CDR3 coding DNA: TGTGCCAGCTCACCGCCCTCTCTCGGGCCTTACTACGAGCAGTACTTC.

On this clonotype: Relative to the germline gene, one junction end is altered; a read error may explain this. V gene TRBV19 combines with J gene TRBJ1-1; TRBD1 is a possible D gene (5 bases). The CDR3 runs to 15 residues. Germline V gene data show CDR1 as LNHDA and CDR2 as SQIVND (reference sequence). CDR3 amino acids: CASNVQAGLNTEALF. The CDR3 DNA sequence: TGTGCCAGTAACGTACAGGCAGGGTTGAACACTGAAGCTCTCTTT.